One sample yielded the 19 T cell receptor beta chains listed below, sequenced in a study of blood T cell repertoires in COVID-19. Data came from immunoSEQ multiplex PCR; TCRdb stores just in-frame clones and leaves some out. Of 250,000 or so clones listed, around nine tenths were seen once; the top ten hold about 10%. Sequenced: peripheral blood. Receptors originate from a man aged 35-49 years with active or convalescent COVID-19.

The CDR3 sequence is CASSLSRLAKNIQYF. Written as DNA, the CDR3 is TGTGCCAGCAGTTTATCGAGACTAGCCAAAAACATTCAGTACTTC. V is TRBV27 and J is TRBJ2-4; no clear D gene. The germline V and J ends were trimmed by 0 bases and 0 bases, with 6 bases remaining between them. The CDR3 is 15 residues long. Germline-derived CDR1 and CDR2 are MNHEY and SMNVEV (reference sequence).

The V and J genes are TRBV9 and TRBJ1-2; 12 bases are a match to TRBD1. V lost 4 bases, J lost 7 bases, and 8 bases stayed unmatched. This CDR3 contains 15 residues. Germline CDR1 and CDR2: SGDLS and YYNGEE. The CDR3 coding sequence is TGTGCCAGCAGCCCAAGGGGACAGGGGGCCTCTGGCTACACCTTC. Encoded protein: CASSPRGQGASGYTF. The variable domain in full, with the rest retrieved from reference TRBV9 and TRBJ1-2, is DSGVTQTPKHLITATGQRVTLRCSPRSGDLSVYWYQQSLDQGLQFLIQYYNGEERAKGNILERFSAQQFPDLHSELNLSSLELGDSALYFCASSPRGQGASGYTFGSGTRLTVV.

The rearrangement joins TRBV2 to TRBJ2-2; D unclear. CDR3 length equals 15 residues. Germline CDR1 reads SNHLY; CDR2 reads FYNNEI. The germline V and J ends were trimmed by 0 bases and 4 bases, with 9 bases remaining between them. The CDR3 DNA reads as TGTGCCAGCAGTGAAGCGACGAGCGCCACCGGGGAGCTGTTTTTT. Protein sequence: CASSEATSATGELFF.

V and J are TRBV7-3 and TRBJ2-2; TRBD1 matches 7 bases. There are 14 residues in the CDR3. From germline, CDR1 is SGHTA and CDR2 FQGTGA. J lost 6 bases, V lost 5 bases, and 6 bases had no gene match. The CDR3 DNA is TGTGCCAGCAGCCAAACAGGGGATCCCGGGGAGCTGTTTTTT. This gives the protein CASSQTGDPGELFF. Together with reference TRBV7-3 and TRBJ2-2, the CDR3 gives the full variable domain: GAGVSQTPSNKVTEKGKYVELRCDPISGHTALYWYRQSLGQGPEFLIYFQGTGAADDSGLPNDRFFAVRPEGSVSTLKIQRTERGDSAVYLCASSQTGDPGELFFGEGSRLTVL.

V is TRBV7-6 and J is TRBJ2-1, with 8 bases matching TRBD2. Germline CDR1 reads SGHVS; CDR2 reads FNYEAQ. CDR3 length: 17 amino acids. The junction had 7 bases not matched to a gene; V was cut back by 3 bases and J by 0 bases. CDR3: CASSLLAGPSSYNEQFF. CDR3 sequence (DNA): TGTGCCAGCAGCTTGCTAGCGGGTCCTTCCTCCTACAATGAGCAGTTCTTC.

This clone was observed a single time. The CDR3 nucleotides are TGCGCCAGCAGCTTGGAGGCAGGGCCAACCTACGAGCAGTACTTC. Protein product: CASSLEAGPTYEQYF. The rearrangement joins TRBV5-1 to TRBJ2-7, with a tentative D call TRBD1 (5 bases). Trimming shortened V by 0 bases and J by 2 bases, and 12 bases separated the two germline ends. The CDR3 has 15 amino acids. In germline, CDR1 is SGHRS, CDR2 YFSETQ.

This clone was seen once. V is TRBV30 and J is TRBJ2-6; TRBD1 matches at 7 bases. V lost 0 bases, J lost 18 bases, and 5 bases stayed unmatched. This CDR3 has 11 amino acids. Germline V gene sequence: CDR1 GTSNPN, CDR2 SVGIG (reference sequence). In DNA, the CDR3 is TGTGCCTGGAGTGTAAGGGACAGCCCGACTTTC. Translating it yields CAWSVRDSPTF. Full variable domain (remainder filled in from reference TRBV30 and TRBJ2-6): SQTIHQWPATLVQPVGSPLSLECTVEGTSNPNLYWYRQAAGRGLQLLFYSVGIGQISSEVPQNLSASRPQDRQFILSSKKLLLSDSGFYLCAWSVRDSPTFGAGSRLTVL.

The chain employs TRBV3-1 (or the pseudogene TRBV3-2) and TRBJ2-5; 9 bases align to TRBD1. V was clipped by 1 base and J by 4 bases; unmatched bases: 7. Germline V lookup: CDR1 LGHDT, CDR2 YNNKEL (reference sequence). This CDR3 has 16 residues. In DNA form, the CDR3 reads TGTGCCAGCAGCCAAGGATTAGCACAGGGGGCAGAGACCCAGTACTTC. Residues: CASSQGLAQGAETQYF.

V usage is TRBV12-5 and J usage is TRBJ1-6; D perhaps matches TRBD1 (5 bases). The V end was cut by 6 bases, the J end by 0 bases, with 9 bases between. CDR1 and CDR2 (germline): LGHNT, FRNRAP. CDR3 length equals 15 residues. CDR3 protein: CASGQDGSYNSPLHF. CDR3 coding DNA: TGTGCTAGTGGACAGGACGGCTCCTATAATTCACCCCTCCACTTT.

This clone was detected once. The V gene is TRBV15, the J gene TRBJ2-1; 8 bases match TRBD2. Germline loops: CDR1 LNHNV, CDR2 YYDKDF (reference sequence). This CDR3 is built from 14 residues. The J segment lost 2 bases and the V segment lost 5 bases, leaving 2 bases of the junction unmatched. The CDR3 is CATSSGGPYNEQFF. DNA for the CDR3: TGTGCCACCAGCTCGGGGGGGCCCTACAATGAGCAGTTCTTC.

This clone occurred once. A read error may account for a junction end that differs from germline. The V and J genes are TRBV4-2 and TRBJ1-2; TRBD1 is a possible D gene (6 bases). The CDR3 runs 14 residues. Germline V gene lookup returns CDR1 LGHNA and CDR2 YNFKEQ. The CDR3 region is CASSQGRGSYGYTF. In nucleotides, the CDR3 is TGTGCCAGCAGTCAAGGCAGGGGCAGCTATGGCTACACCTTC.

This clone has only a few counts. The V call is TRBV4-2, the J call TRBJ2-3; D is possibly TRBD1 (6 bases). Germline V gene data show CDR1 as LGHNA and CDR2 as YNFKEQ. The CDR3 runs to 16 residues. The V and J ends lost 1 base and 5 bases respectively, with 16 bases between them. For the CDR3, the DNA is TGTGCCAGCAGCCAAGGGGCCCAAAGCAGGGGAGATACGCAGTATTTT. Its protein product is CASSQGAQSRGDTQYF.

The J gene is TRBJ2-7, the V gene TRBV5-1, with D possibly matching TRBD1 (6 bases). Germline V gives CDR1 SGHRS, CDR2 YFSETQ. Trimming shortened V by 4 bases and J by 2 bases, and 13 bases separated the two germline ends. The CDR3 is 14 amino acids. CDR3 in amino acids: CASSRQDPPYEQYF. CDR3 coding DNA: TGCGCCAGCAGCCGACAGGACCCTCCCTACGAGCAGTACTTC.

The CDR3 loop is CSVEVFTRNTEAFF. The CDR3 DNA follows: TGCAGCGTTGAAGTTTTTACGAGGAACACTGAAGCTTTCTTT. V is TRBV29-1 and J is TRBJ1-1; D unclear. Germline V gene data show CDR1 as SQVTM and CDR2 as ANQGSEA. V shed 1 base and J shed 1 base, with 10 bases lying between them. The CDR3 has 14 residues.

The chain joins TRBV7-3 to TRBJ2-3; weak D call: TRBD1 (7 bases). The CDR3 has 16 amino acids. V was cut by 5 bases and J by 2 bases, with 17 bases left in between. The germline V gene has CDR1 SGHTA and CDR2 FQGTGA. The CDR3 nucleotides are TGTGCCAGCAGCCGTGCACAGGGGACTGACACAGATACGCAGTATTTT. Residues: CASSRAQGTDTDTQYF.

V is TRBV6-6 and J is TRBJ2-7; 7 nucleotides align to TRBD1. In germline, CDR1 is MNHNY, CDR2 SVGAGI (reference sequence). The CDR3 runs 15 residues. V shed 5 bases, J shed 3 bases, and the junction held 10 bases outside the gene matches. CDR3 nucleotides: TGTGCCAGCAGTCAGACAGGGCAGTTGGGCTACGAGCAGTACTTC. As protein: CASSQTGQLGYEQYF.

There are a few counts of this clone. This sequence joins TRBV9 and TRBJ1-5; 12 bases map to TRBD1. The CDR3 runs 16 residues. In germline, CDR1 is SGDLS, CDR2 YYNGEE. V was pared by 3 bases and J by 7 bases, with 8 bases of the junction left unmatched. The CDR3 region is CASSDGTGGAGQPQHF. CDR3 bases: TGTGCCAGCAGCGACGGGACAGGGGGCGCGGGGCAGCCCCAGCATTTT.

The table lists this clone with a few counts. This sequence joins TRBV6-5 and TRBJ1-5; 10 bases agree with TRBD1. This CDR3 comprises 15 residues. The V gene end was trimmed by 7 bases and the J gene end by 6 bases; junction bases not matched to a gene: 9. Germline V lookup: CDR1 MNHEY, CDR2 SVGAGI. DNA of the CDR3: TGTGCCAGCAACGTCGACAGGGGGCACGGTCAGCCCCAGCATTTT. It encodes CASNVDRGHGQPQHF.

V and J are TRBV30 and TRBJ1-5, with 9 bases that match TRBD1. The germline CDR1 and CDR2 sequences are GTSNPN and SVGIG (reference sequence). CDR3 size: 15 residues. With 3 bases clipped from V and 2 bases from J, the junction kept 5 bases outside the gene matches. The CDR3 loop reads CAWSNTGGRNQPQHF. The DNA for the CDR3 is TGTGCCTGGAGCAATACAGGGGGCCGCAATCAGCCCCAGCATTTT.